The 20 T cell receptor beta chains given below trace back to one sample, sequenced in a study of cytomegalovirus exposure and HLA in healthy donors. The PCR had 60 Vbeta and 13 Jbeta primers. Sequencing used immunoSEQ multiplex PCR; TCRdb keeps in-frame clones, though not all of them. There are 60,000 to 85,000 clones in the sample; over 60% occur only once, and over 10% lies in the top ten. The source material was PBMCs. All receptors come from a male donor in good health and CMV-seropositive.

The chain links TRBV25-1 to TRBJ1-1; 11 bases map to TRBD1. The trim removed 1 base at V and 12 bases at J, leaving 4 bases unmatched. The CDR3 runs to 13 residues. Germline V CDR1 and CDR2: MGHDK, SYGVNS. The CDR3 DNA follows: TGTGCCAGCAGTGAATGGGGACAGGGGGGGTCTTTCTTT. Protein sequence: CASSEWGQGGSFF.

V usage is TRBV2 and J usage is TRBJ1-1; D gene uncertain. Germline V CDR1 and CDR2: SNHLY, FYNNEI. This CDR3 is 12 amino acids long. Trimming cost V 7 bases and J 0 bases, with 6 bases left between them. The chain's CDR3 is CASKLVNTEAFF. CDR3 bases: TGTGCCAGCAAGCTGGTGAACACTGAAGCTTTCTTT.

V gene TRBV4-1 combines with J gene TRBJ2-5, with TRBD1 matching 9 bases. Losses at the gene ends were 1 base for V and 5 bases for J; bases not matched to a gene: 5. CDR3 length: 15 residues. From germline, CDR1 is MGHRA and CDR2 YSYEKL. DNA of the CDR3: TGCGCCAGCAGCCAAGCAGGGACAGGGTATGAGACCCAGTACTTC. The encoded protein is CASSQAGTGYETQYF.

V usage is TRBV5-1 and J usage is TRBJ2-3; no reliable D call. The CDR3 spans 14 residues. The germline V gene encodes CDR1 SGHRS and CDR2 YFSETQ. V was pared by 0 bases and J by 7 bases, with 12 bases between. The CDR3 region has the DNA TGCGCCAGCAGCTTGGTGGCAGGCAAAAATACGCAGTATTTT. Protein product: CASSLVAGKNTQYF.

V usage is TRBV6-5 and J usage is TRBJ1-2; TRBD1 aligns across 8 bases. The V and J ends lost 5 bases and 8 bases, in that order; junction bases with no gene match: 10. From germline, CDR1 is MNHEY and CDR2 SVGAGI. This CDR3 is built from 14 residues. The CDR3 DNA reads TGTGCCAGCAGTCTTGGACAGGGCCATGGGGGCTACACCTTC. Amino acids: CASSLGQGHGGYTF.

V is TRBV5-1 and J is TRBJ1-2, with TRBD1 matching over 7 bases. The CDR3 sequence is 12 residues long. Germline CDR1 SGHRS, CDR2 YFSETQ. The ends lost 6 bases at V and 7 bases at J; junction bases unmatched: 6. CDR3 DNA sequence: TGCGCCAGCACTGACAGGGTGCGTGGCTACACCTTC. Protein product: CASTDRVRGYTF.

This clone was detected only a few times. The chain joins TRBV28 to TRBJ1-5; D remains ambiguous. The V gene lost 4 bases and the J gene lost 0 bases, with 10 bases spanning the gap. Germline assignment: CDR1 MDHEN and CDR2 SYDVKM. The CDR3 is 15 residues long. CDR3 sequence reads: CASSSGVSSNQPQHF. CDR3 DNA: TGTGCCAGCAGTTCGGGTGTTAGTAGCAATCAGCCCCAGCATTTT.

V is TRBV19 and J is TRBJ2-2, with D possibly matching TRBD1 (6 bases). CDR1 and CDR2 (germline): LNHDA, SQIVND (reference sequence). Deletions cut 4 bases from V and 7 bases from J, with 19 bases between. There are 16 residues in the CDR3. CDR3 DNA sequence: TGTGCCAGTAGTAAGGCAGAGGGCAGAGGGGGCGGGGAGCTGTTTTTT. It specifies CASSKAEGRGGGELFF.

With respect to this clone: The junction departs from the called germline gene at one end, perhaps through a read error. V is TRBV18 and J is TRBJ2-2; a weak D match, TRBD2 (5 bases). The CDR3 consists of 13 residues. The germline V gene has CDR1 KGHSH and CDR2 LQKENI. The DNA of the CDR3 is TGTGCCAGCTCACCAGAATTCACCGGGGAACTGTTTTTT. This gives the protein CASSPEFTGELFF.

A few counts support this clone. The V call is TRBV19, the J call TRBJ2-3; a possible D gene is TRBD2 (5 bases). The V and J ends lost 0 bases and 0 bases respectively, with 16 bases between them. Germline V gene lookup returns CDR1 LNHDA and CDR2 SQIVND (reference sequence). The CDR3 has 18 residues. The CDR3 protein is CASSIELASGFSTDTQYF. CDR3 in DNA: TGTGCCAGTAGTATAGAACTGGCCAGCGGCTTTAGCACAGATACGCAGTATTTT.

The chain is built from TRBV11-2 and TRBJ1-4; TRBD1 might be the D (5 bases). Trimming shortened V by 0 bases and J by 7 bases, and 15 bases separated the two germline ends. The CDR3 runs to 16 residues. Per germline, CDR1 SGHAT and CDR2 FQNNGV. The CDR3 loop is CASSLDLGQGSEKLFF. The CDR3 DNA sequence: TGTGCCAGCAGCTTAGATCTGGGGCAGGGTAGTGAAAAACTGTTTTTT.

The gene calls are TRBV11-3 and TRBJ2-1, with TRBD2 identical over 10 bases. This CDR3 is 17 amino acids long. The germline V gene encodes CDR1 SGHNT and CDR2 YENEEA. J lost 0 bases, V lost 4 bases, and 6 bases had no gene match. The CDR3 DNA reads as TGTGCCAGCAGCTCATCAGCGGGGGGGAGCTCCTACAATGAGCAGTTCTTC. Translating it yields CASSSSAGGSSYNEQFF.

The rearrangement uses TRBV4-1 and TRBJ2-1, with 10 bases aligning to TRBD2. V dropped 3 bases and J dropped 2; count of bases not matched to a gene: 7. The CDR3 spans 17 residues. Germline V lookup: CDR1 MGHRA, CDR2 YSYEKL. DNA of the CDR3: TGCGCCAGCAGCCAGAATAGCGGGGGGCTGACCTACAATGAGCAGTTCTTC. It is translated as CASSQNSGGLTYNEQFF.

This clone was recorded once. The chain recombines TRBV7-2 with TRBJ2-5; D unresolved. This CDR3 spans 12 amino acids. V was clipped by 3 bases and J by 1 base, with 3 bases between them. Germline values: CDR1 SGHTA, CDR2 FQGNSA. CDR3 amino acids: CASSFSQETQYF. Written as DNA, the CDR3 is TGTGCCAGCAGCTTCTCCCAAGAGACCCAGTACTTC.

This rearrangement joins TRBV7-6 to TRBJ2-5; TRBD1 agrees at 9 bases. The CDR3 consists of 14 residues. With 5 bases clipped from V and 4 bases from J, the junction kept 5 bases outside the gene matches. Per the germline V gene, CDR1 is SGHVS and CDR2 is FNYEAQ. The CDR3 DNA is TGTGCCAGCAGCCACAGGGGGCGCGGAGAGACCCAGTACTTC. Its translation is CASSHRGRGETQYF.

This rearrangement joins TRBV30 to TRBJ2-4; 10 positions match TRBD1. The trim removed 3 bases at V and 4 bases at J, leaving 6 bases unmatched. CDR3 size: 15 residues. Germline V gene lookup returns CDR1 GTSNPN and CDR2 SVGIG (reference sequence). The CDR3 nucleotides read TGTGCCTGGAGCCCCGACAGGGGGCCAAAAAACATTCAGTACTTC. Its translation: CAWSPDRGPKNIQYF.

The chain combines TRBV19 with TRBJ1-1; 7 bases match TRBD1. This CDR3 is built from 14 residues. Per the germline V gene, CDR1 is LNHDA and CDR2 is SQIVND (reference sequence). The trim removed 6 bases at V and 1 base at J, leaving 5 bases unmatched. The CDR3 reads CASRRGQPNTEAFF. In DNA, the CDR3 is TGTGCCAGTAGACGGGGACAGCCGAACACTGAAGCTTTCTTT.

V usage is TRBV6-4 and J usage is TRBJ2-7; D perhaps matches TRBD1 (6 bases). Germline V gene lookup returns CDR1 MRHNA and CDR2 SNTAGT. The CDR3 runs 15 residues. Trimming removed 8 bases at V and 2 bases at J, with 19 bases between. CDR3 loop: CASLSRTVDPYEQYF. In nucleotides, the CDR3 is TGTGCCAGCCTCTCTCGGACAGTGGATCCCTACGAGCAGTACTTC.

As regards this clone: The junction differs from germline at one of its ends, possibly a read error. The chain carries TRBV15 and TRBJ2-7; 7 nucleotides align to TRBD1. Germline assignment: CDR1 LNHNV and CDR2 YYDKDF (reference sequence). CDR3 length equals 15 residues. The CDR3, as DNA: TGTGCCGCCAGCAGAGAGGGGGCCACTACCTACGAGCAGTACTTC. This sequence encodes CAASREGATTYEQYF.

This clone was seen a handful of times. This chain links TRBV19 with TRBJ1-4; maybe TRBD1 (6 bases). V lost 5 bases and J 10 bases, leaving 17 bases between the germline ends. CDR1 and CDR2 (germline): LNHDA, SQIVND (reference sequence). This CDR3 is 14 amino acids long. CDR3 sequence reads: CASSEWQGLGKLFF. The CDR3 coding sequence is TGTGCCAGTAGTGAGTGGCAGGGGCTCGGAAAACTGTTTTTT.